The 23 T cell receptor beta chains listed next were all sequenced from one sample in a study of blood T cell repertoires in COVID-19. The assay was immunoSEQ multiplex PCR, and TCRdb's table has in-frame clones only and misses some. The sample records 35,000 to 50,000 clones, roughly 85% being singletons. Sequences were obtained from peripheral blood. Receptors originate from a man between 60 and 70 years old with acute or convalescent COVID-19.

The rearrangement uses TRBV19 and TRBJ1-1; unclear D gene. Trimming stripped 3 bases from V and 1 base from J, with 3 bases between. Germline CDR1 is LNHDA and CDR2 is SQIVND (reference sequence). The CDR3 contains 12 residues. Here the CDR3 DNA reads TGTGCCAGTAGTATCCGGAACACTGAAGCTTTCTTT. Translation gives CASSIRNTEAFF.

The V gene is TRBV14, the J gene TRBJ1-1; 7 nucleotides line up with TRBD1. The CDR3 contains 13 residues. V gave up 2 bases and J gave up 5 bases; unmatched junction bases: 2. From germline, CDR1 is SGHDN and CDR2 FVKESK. The CDR3 nucleotides read TGTGCCAGCAGCCAAACGGGACAGACTGAAGCTTTCTTT. Amino acid sequence: CASSQTGQTEAFF.

The rearrangement uses TRBV7-9 and TRBJ1-2; 7 bases are a match to TRBD1. Germline V gene lookup returns CDR1 SEHNR and CDR2 FQNEAQ (reference sequence). The CDR3 has 12 amino acids. The ends lost 6 bases at V and 4 bases at J; junction bases unmatched: 2. CDR3 sequence: CASRGQAYGYTF. The CDR3 DNA is TGTGCCAGCAGAGGACAGGCCTATGGCTACACCTTC. Filled out from reference TRBV7-9 and TRBJ1-2, the complete variable domain reads DTGVSQNPRHKITKRGQNVTFRCDPISEHNRLYWYRQTLGQGPEFLTYFQNEAQLEKSRLLSDRFSAERPKGSFSTLEIQRTEQGDSAMYLCASRGQAYGYTFGSGTRLTVV.

In its sample, this clone was seen a few times. CDR3 coding DNA: TGTGCCAGCAGCACAGGGGCCAGTGGCTACACCTTC. As protein: CASSTGASGYTF. J is TRBJ1-2 and V is TRBV11-2, with 7 positions matching TRBD1. Germline V gene data show CDR1 as SGHAT and CDR2 as FQNNGV. This CDR3 spans 12 amino acids. The J segment lost 7 bases and the V segment lost 5 bases, leaving 4 bases of the junction unmatched.

The rearrangement uses TRBV27 and TRBJ2-1; a possible D gene is TRBD1 (6 bases). Germline-derived CDR1 and CDR2 are MNHEY and SMNVEV (reference sequence). The CDR3 contains 16 residues. V was shortened by 2 bases and J by 1 base, with 12 bases between the two germline ends. The CDR3: CASSLKSGTSYNEQFF. Here the CDR3 DNA reads TGTGCCAGCAGTTTAAAGTCCGGGACATCCTACAATGAGCAGTTCTTC.

The rearrangement uses TRBV12-3 or TRBV12-4 and TRBJ2-3, with unresolved D. Deletions cut 3 bases from V and 6 bases from J, with 4 bases between. This CDR3 comprises 11 residues. The CDR3 DNA sequence: TGTGCCAGCAGTTTCTCCGATACGCAGTATTTT. It specifies CASSFSDTQYF.

The table lists this clone with a count of one. The rearrangement joins TRBV5-3 to TRBJ1-4; D may be TRBD1 (5 bases). TRBV5-3 is placed among ORFs of uncertain function. The ends were cut back, 4 bases at V and 8 bases at J, with 21 bases in the middle. The CDR3 spans 16 residues. The CDR3 nucleotides read TGTGCCAGAAGCGAACACTCAGGGTTAGGTCTCGAAAAACTGTTTTTT. This gives the protein CARSEHSGLGLEKLFF.

This clone was seen once. The V and J genes are TRBV6-5 and TRBJ2-7; 7 positions match TRBD1. V lost 6 bases to trimming and J lost 2 bases; unmatched junction nucleotides: 10. The CDR3 covers 15 residues. Germline CDR1 and CDR2: MNHEY and SVGAGI. CDR3 in DNA: TGTGCCAGCAGGGCCCAACAGGGGATAACCTACGAGCAGTACTTC. This gives the protein CASRAQQGITYEQYF.

The chain carries TRBV10-3 and TRBJ1-1, with D tentatively TRBD1 (5 bases). Trimming took 4 bases from V and 1 from J, leaving 7 bases between them. Germline CDR1 is ENHRY and CDR2 is SYGVKD. The CDR3 sequence is 13 residues long. The CDR3 sequence is CAISVGQNTEAFF. In DNA form, the CDR3 reads TGTGCCATCAGTGTTGGACAGAACACTGAAGCTTTCTTT.

The chain uses TRBV4-3 and TRBJ2-3, with 7 bases fitting TRBD2. CDR3 length equals 13 residues. Trimming removed 4 bases from V and 7 bases from J; junction bases left unmatched: 5. Germline V gene lookup returns CDR1 LGHNA and CDR2 YSLEER. CDR3 amino acids: CASSLLGGNTQYF. DNA for the CDR3: TGCGCCAGCAGCCTTCTGGGGGGGAATACGCAGTATTTT.

CDR3 DNA sequence: TGTGCCATCAGTCTCCTCTACAATGAGCAGTTCTTC. It is translated as CAISLLYNEQFF. The genes are TRBV10-3 and TRBJ2-1, with D unclear. Germline-derived CDR1 and CDR2 are ENHRY and SYGVKD. V lost 5 bases to trimming and J lost 3 bases, with 5 bases between them. The CDR3 contains 12 residues.

V gene TRBV28 combines with J gene TRBJ2-1, with TRBD1 as a possible D gene (6 bases). Germline V CDR1 and CDR2: MDHEN, SYDVKM. This CDR3 is built from 13 residues. V lost 7 bases and J 8 bases, leaving 15 bases between the germline ends. The CDR3 region has the DNA TGTGCCAGCATCGGAGGACAGCGCCATGAGCAGTTCTTC. Translating gives CASIGGQRHEQFF.

This clone came up a few times. Here the CDR3 DNA reads TGTGCCAGCAGCGTAGCGGCACTTTCTGGGGGGAACTCTGGAAACACCATATATTTT. It is translated as CASSVAALSGGNSGNTIYF. The V and J genes are TRBV9 and TRBJ1-3, with a tentative D call TRBD1 (5 bases). V lost 0 bases to trimming and J lost 0 bases, with 19 bases between them. The germline V gene encodes CDR1 SGDLS and CDR2 YYNGEE. This CDR3 has 19 amino acids.

The V and J genes are TRBV4-2 and TRBJ1-5, with TRBD1 as a possible D gene (6 bases). The CDR3 covers 13 residues. Looked up from germline, CDR1 is LGHNA and CDR2 is YNFKEQ. Trimming took off 8 bases at V and 2 bases at J, with 10 bases between the two ends. The CDR3 protein is CASAEGGNQPQHF. The CDR3 DNA reads as TGTGCCAGCGCAGAGGGGGGCAATCAGCCCCAGCATTTT.

This sequence joins TRBV2 and TRBJ2-7, with 8 bases identical to TRBD2. Looked up from germline, CDR1 is SNHLY and CDR2 is FYNNEI. The CDR3 length is 18 residues. V dropped 2 bases and J dropped 3; count of bases not matched to a gene: 15. The CDR3 DNA follows: TGTGCCAGCAGTGAATCCAACCTCGGGAGGGGAAGGAACTACGAGCAGTACTTC. It codes for CASSESNLGRGRNYEQYF.

The rearrangement links TRBV10-3 to TRBJ2-1; TRBD2 agrees at 11 bases. J lost 7 bases, V lost 6 bases, and 11 bases had no gene match. This CDR3 spans 16 amino acids. The germline gives CDR1 ENHRY, CDR2 SYGVKD. In DNA, the CDR3 is TGTGCCATCAGCGATATACTAGCGGGAGTTTTAAATGAGCAGTTCTTC. Translated, it gives CAISDILAGVLNEQFF.

V usage is TRBV3-1 (or the pseudogene TRBV3-2) and J usage is TRBJ2-7, with 7 bases aligning to TRBD2. CDR1 and CDR2 (germline): LGHDT, YNNKEL (reference sequence). V lost 3 bases to trimming and J lost 7 bases; unmatched junction nucleotides: 9. The CDR3 covers 14 residues. In DNA, the CDR3 is TGTGCCAGCAGCCATAGATCCGGGGGGATGGAGCAGTACTTC. Protein sequence: CASSHRSGGMEQYF.

The genes are TRBV2 and TRBJ1-2; 8 bases fit TRBD1. V shed 7 bases, J shed 4 bases, and the junction held 5 bases outside the gene matches. CDR3 length: 13 residues. Germline V gives CDR1 SNHLY, CDR2 FYNNEI. The CDR3 nucleotides read TGTGCCAGCACGGACAGGGCCCCCTATGGCTACACCTTC. The encoded protein is CASTDRAPYGYTF.

The chain has TRBV25-1 and TRBJ1-4; 9 bases fit TRBD1. After removal of 5 bases from V and 8 bases from J, the junction contained 12 bases not matched to a gene. CDR1 is MGHDK and CDR2 is SYGVNS in the germline V gene. This CDR3 is 16 amino acids long. CDR3 residues: CASSSTPGQGTEKLFF. CDR3 sequence (DNA): TGTGCCAGCAGTTCCACTCCGGGACAGGGCACCGAAAAACTGTTTTTT.

This clone has just a few counts. The rearrangement links TRBV12-3 or TRBV12-4 to TRBJ1-2; D gene ambiguous. The CDR3 is 13 amino acids. V was pared by 3 bases and J by 3 bases, with 8 bases between. CDR3 region: CASSLRQYYGYTF. As DNA, the CDR3 is TGTGCCAGCAGTTTGAGGCAGTACTATGGCTACACCTTC.

V is TRBV24-1 and J is TRBJ2-3, with TRBD2 as a possible D gene (5 bases). Germline V CDR1 and CDR2: KGHDR, SFDVKD. Between the trimmed V and J ends, which lost 5 bases and 4 bases, there was a span of 12 bases. The CDR3 loop spans 14 amino acids. CDR3 DNA: TGTGCCACCAGTGGAACTAGTCTGTCAGATACGCAGTATTTT. Translation: CATSGTSLSDTQYF.

A single count supports this clone. This sequence joins TRBV7-9 and TRBJ2-1, with 8 bases fitting TRBD1. The ends lost 9 bases at V and 8 bases at J; junction bases unmatched: 3. Per the germline V gene, CDR1 is SEHNR and CDR2 is FQNEAQ (reference sequence). This CDR3 region has 11 residues. The CDR3 DNA reads as TGTGCCAGTCAGGGGGCTTATGAGCAGTTCTTC. Translation gives CASQGAYEQFF. Full variable domain (outside the CDR3, taken from reference TRBV7-9 and TRBJ2-1): DTGVSQNPRHKITKRGQNVTFRCDPISEHNRLYWYRQTLGQGPEFLTYFQNEAQLEKSRLLSDRFSAERPKGSFSTLEIQRTEQGDSAMYLCASQGAYEQFFGPGTRLTVL.

This chain links TRBV18 with TRBJ1-5; 8 bases are shared with TRBD1. The CDR3 sequence is 13 residues long. V gave up 8 bases and J gave up 7 bases; unmatched junction bases: 7. The germline V gene encodes CDR1 KGHSH and CDR2 LQKENI. CDR3 coding DNA: TGTGCCAGCCGCCTGACAGGGGACCAGCCCCAGCATTTT. Protein product: CASRLTGDQPQHF.